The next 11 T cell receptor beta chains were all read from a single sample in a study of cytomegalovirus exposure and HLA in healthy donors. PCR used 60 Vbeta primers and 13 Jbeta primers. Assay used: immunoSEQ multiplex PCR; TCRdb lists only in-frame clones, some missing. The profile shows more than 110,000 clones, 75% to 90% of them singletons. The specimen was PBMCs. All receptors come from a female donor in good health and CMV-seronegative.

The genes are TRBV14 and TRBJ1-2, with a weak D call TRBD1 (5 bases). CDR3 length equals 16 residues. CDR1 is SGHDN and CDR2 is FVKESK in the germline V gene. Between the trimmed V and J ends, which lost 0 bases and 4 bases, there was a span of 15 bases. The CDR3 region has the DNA TGTGCCAGCAGCCAAGAAGGGGCAGGTAACCCCTATGGCTACACCTTC. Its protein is CASSQEGAGNPYGYTF.

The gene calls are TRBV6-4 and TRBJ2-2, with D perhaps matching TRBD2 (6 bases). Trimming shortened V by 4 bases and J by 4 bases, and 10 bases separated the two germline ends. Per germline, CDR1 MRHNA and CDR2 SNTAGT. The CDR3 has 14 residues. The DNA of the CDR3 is TGTGCCAGCAGTGGAGGAGGGTCCACCGGGGAGCTGTTTTTT. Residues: CASSGGGSTGELFF.

Here the CDR3 reads CASSILAGGPNEQFF. The CDR3 nucleotides read TGTGCCAGTAGCATTCTAGCGGGAGGGCCCAATGAGCAGTTCTTC. The V call is TRBV19, the J call TRBJ2-1; 12 bases align to TRBD2. Germline CDR1 is LNHDA and CDR2 is SQIVND (reference sequence). The CDR3 spans 15 residues. With V trimmed by 6 bases and J by 6 bases, 6 bases remained unmatched.

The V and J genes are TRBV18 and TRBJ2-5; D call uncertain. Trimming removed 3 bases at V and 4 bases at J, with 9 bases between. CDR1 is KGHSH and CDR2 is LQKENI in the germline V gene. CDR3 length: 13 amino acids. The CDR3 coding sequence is TGTGCCAGCTCACCGGCGGTGGTAGAGACCCAGTACTTC. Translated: CASSPAVVETQYF.

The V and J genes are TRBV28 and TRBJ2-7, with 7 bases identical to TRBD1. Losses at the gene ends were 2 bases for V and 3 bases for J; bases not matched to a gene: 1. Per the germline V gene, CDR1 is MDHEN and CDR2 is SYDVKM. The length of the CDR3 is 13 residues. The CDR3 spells CASSLGDSYEQYF. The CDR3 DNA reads TGTGCCAGCAGTTTAGGGGACAGCTACGAGCAGTACTTC.

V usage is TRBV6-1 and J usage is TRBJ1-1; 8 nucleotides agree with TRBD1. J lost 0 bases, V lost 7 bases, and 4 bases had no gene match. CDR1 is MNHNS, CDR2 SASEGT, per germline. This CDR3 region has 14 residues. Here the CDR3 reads CASNPTGVNTEAFF. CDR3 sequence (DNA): TGTGCCAGCAACCCGACAGGGGTGAACACTGAAGCTTTCTTT.

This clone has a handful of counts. The CDR3 DNA reads TGTGCCAGCACCCGGGACAGGTTAATAGAAAAACTGTTTTTT. This codes for CASTRDRLIEKLFF. The genes are TRBV2 and TRBJ1-4, with 8 bases that match TRBD1. V was pared by 7 bases and J by 8 bases, with 9 bases of the junction left unmatched. This CDR3 comprises 14 residues. Per the germline V gene, CDR1 is SNHLY and CDR2 is FYNNEI.

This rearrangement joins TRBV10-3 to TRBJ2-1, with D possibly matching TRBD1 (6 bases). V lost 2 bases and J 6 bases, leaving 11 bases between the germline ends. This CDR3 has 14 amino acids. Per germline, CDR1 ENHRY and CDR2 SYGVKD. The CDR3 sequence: CAISEEGVSNEQFF. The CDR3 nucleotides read TGTGCCATCAGTGAGGAGGGGGTGAGCAATGAGCAGTTCTTC.

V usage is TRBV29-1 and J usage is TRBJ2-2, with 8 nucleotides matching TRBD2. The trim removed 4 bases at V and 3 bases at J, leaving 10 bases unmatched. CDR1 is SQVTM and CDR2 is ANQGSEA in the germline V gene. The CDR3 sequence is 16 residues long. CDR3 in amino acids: CSVGAAGETYTGELFF. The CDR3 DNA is TGCAGCGTTGGAGCAGCGGGAGAAACTTACACCGGGGAGCTGTTTTTT.

The CDR3 sequence is CASSQVIGTDTQYF. The CDR3 coding sequence is TGCGCCAGCAGCCAAGTAATTGGCACAGATACGCAGTATTTT. The V call is TRBV4-1, the J call TRBJ2-3; D uncertain. This CDR3 region has 14 residues. The ends were cut back, 1 base at V and 1 base at J, with 6 bases in the middle. Germline V lookup: CDR1 MGHRA, CDR2 YSYEKL.

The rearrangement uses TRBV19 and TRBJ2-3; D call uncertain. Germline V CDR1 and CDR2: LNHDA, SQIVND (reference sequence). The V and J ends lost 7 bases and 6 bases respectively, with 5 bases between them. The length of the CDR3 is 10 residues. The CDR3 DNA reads TGTGCCAGTAAGAGCGATACGCAGTATTTT. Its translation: CASKSDTQYF. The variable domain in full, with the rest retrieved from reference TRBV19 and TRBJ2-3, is DGGITQSPKYLFRKEGQNVTLSCEQNLNHDAMYWYRQDPGQGLRLIYYSQIVNDFQKGDIAEGYSVSREKKESFPLTVTSAQKNPTAFYLCASKSDTQYFGPGTRLTVL.